This T cell receptor (beta chain) was sequenced in a study of T cell responses to AZD1222 COVID-19 vaccine. On this clone itself: Antigen unknown.

Whole-study findings and limits: Possibly, clonal diversity was underestimated; donors were largely white British and included more females. Two AZD1222 doses significantly raised spike-specific TCR breadth and depth over controls. Repertoire collection took place solely once the T cell response had peaked.

V was pared by 2 bases and J by 1 base, with 12 bases between. CDR1 ENHRY and CDR2 SYGVKD come from the germline V gene. The CDR3 is made up of 15 amino acids. TCRdb's copy holds only in-frame clones and misses some; the assay was immunoSEQ multiplex PCR. The sample has 150,000 or so clones, approximately 94% seen once. The receptor comes from an adult in good health. Sequenced material: peripheral blood, taken on day 0 of AZD1222 vaccination. This chain joins TRBV10-3 and TRBJ2-7, with D possibly TRBD2 on 6 matching bases. The CDR3 DNA reads TGTGCCATCAGTGAGGACGGGGGACGTTCCTACGAGCAGTACTTC. It yields the protein CAISEDGGRSYEQYF.